The following is a T cell receptor (beta chain) sequence with its context. It lacks a known antigen. Base qualities are not provided; no much larger clone lies one nucleotide away. The junction shows trimming of 6 bases on V and 4 bases on J, and the gene matches do not reach 8 bases of it. The cysteine opens and the phenylalanine closes a CDR3 of 16 amino acids. The read is trimmed to its CDR3 DNA, 48 bases read in frame from base 1. CDR1 and CDR2, per the germline V gene (reference sequence), are MNHEY and SMNVEV. This entry comes from a study of cytomegalovirus exposure and HLA in healthy donors (dated by TCRdb to the late 2010s). For context, the study as a whole: In an earlier analysis of some 550 of the donors, 250 to 350 Gb of sequence data and 90 million to 130 million unique TCR beta sequences from roughly 190 million T cells were reported. All discovery cohort repertoires had been generated on a single sequencing platform. Along with the roughly 700-subject first cohort, a separate validation cohort of around 120 different subjects was used. The study used immunosequencing to profile the T cell repertoires of some 600 subjects and linked those repertoires to cytomegalovirus serostatus. Rather than drawing on any new phenotypic data, the later analysis identified candidate immune exposures from TCR beta sequences and the way those sequences occurred across donors. The genetic ancestry cluster associated with self-reported Caucasian donors included 65% to 90% of the roughly 400 genotyped donors. Among almost 400 genotyped donors of the cohort, an average of approximately 240,000 unique TCR beta nucleotide sequences were sequenced per donor, roughly a sixth of them non-productive. To study patterns of TCR occurrence, a later analysis re-analyzed previously published TCR beta repertoires from several hundred donors and added high-resolution HLA genotyping. To decide whether each TCR beta V gene segment behaved as functional or pseudogenic, an earlier analysis of approximately 590 of the donors relied on high-throughput TCR beta sequencing. The aim of the study was to test whether cataloging public T cell receptors could identify signatures of past pathogen exposure. Because of strong linkage in the cohort, a few DR-DQ haplotypes were treated as single units for association and clustering. Donor age, sex, ethnicity and CMV serostatus were compiled together with the repertoire data. Roughly 300 gigabases of sequencing data and tens of millions of unique TCR sequences were included in an early release covering 550 to 800 HLA-typed donors. A later genetic analysis took genome-wide SNP genotypes for about 65% of the 666 donors and used that subset as a discovery cohort. The number of donors typed differed by locus, with 629-630 for A, B, C, DRB1 and DQB1, around 500 for DQA1, 600 to 610 for DPA1, and approximately 470 for DPB1. To predict cytomegalovirus infection status, the study combined high-throughput TCR immunosequencing, statistical association of individual TCRs with disease status, and machine learning. Both class I and class II loci were covered by HLA typing, at four-digit resolution.

What the research found in general, with its limitations: The sequencing pipeline was judged likely to have produced a cluster of highly shared sequence variants as a technical artifact. Roughly uniform sequencing depth across donors was assumed in presence/absence analyses, although this assumption may not hold. Because HLA typing was unavailable for some donors at each locus, only the typed subset was used in association tests. According to a later analysis, parvovirus B19, influenza, CMV and Epstein-Barr virus appeared linked to several top co-occurrence clusters. The study gave a list of about 160 TCR beta chains associated with cytomegalovirus. In both the original and validation cohorts, the classifier was reported to diagnose cytomegalovirus status with high specificity and sensitivity. The authors suggested that the approach could potentially be extended to other disease states and immunological phenotypes. A later analysis associated 15,000 to 20,000 TCR beta sequences with specific HLA alleles at a false discovery rate of 0.05. About 17 rarely observed V segments, including chromosome 9 orphons, were excluded from the earlier analysis of a few hundred of the donors because counts were too low. In a later analysis, HLA-associated TCR beta chains were found to be more clonally expanded and to have lower generation probabilities than equally common non-associated chains. When HLA alleles, especially DR and DQ, strongly co-occurred, attributing TCR associations to individual alleles was difficult. In this cohort, only TCR beta chains were sequenced, and detectable features were limited by the absence of alpha or paired-chain data. A further reported finding was that TCR beta sequences accurately predicted the HLA-A and HLA-B alleles for most subjects in the first cohort. Three of the identified cytomegalovirus-associated TCR beta chains were confirmed in vitro to be specific for cytomegalovirus antigens. The only immune exposure information available for the cohort was CMV serostatus. The 87-base-pair reads could not distinguish some IMGT-functional V segments, including TRBV6-2 and TRBV6-3, so those segments were excluded. In an earlier analysis of several hundred of the donors, most TCR beta V segments were observed in productive rearrangements about 90% or about 30% of the time, broadly matching IMGT annotations. Compared with the approximately 710-donor mean, donors in an Asian-associated ancestry cluster had fewer N-insertions in productive TCRs, according to a later genetic analysis. In a later analysis, the rate of TCR association differed among HLA loci, with DRB1 alleles having the most associated TCRs and HLA-C alleles having the fewest. A later analysis found that most CMV-associated TCR beta chains appeared HLA-restricted, with HLA associations seemingly driven largely by CMV exposure. In a later genetic analysis, a missense DCLRE1C variant was associated with V-gene and J-gene trimming of TCR beta chains, and the association was replicated in an independent cohort. Most TCR sequences were observed very rarely across donors, whereas some public TCRs were present in many individuals. Linkage disequilibrium might explain the correlated functional status among segregating V segments, but an unknown experimental factor could not be excluded.

Receptor libraries were prepared by the immunoSEQ multiplex PCR assay. For the multiplex PCR, a mixture combining 60 forward primers for TCR Vbeta segments and 13 reverse primers for TCR Jbeta segments was used. A multiplex PCR assay on genomic DNA amplified the CDR3 region of rearranged TCR beta genes. The amplified TCR beta libraries were sequenced on the Illumina HiSeq System as 87-base-pair reads. The paper's data handling went like this. A later analysis counted tens of millions of unique TCR beta chains across the 550 to 750 repertoires, and 10 million to 12 million of these chains were shared by at least two donors. Raw reads were error-corrected and collapsed into unique sequences with a nearest-neighbor algorithm that merged closely related sequences to remove PCR and sequencing errors. V, D and J gene segments were assigned by aligning CDR3 sequences to IMGT reference sequences. Each retained sequence needed at least a six-nucleotide match to both a V gene segment and a J gene segment. A rearrangement counted as productive if the CDR3 had no stop codons and remained in frame with V and J, and every other rearrangement counted as non-productive. CDR3 was defined by IMGT convention, running from the second conserved V-encoded cysteine to the conserved J-encoded phenylalanine. The earlier analysis of 587 of the donors excluded any sequence lacking an unambiguous match to a single V gene segment. In an earlier analysis of several hundred of the donors, V segments were called functional above 56.7% productive rearrangements and were called segregating when the between-donor standard deviation exceeded 5%. A statistical classification framework was developed to diagnose cytomegalovirus status using the catalog of TCR beta chain sequences. In a later analysis, V and J genes were assigned by comparing TCR nucleotide sequences against IMGT/GENE-DB human TR gene sequences. In a later analysis, CDR3 sequences and most-parsimonious VDJ recombination scenarios were assigned using the TCRdist pipeline. A later analysis defined each TCR beta chain by its CDR3 amino acid sequence plus V-gene family, and excluded reads lacking a unique V-gene family. A later analysis removed 600 or so highly shared, low-generation-probability nucleotide sequences to deal with suspected cross-contamination and a sequencing artifact. A later analysis calculated a clonal expansion index for each public chain from normalized within-repertoire ranks of inferred template counts. In a later analysis, generation probabilities were computed with a VDJ recombination model fitted to out-of-frame rearrangements, and the resulting probabilities were checked against IGoR. A later analysis scored TCR-TCR, TCR-HLA and TCR-CMV co-occurrence with hypergeometric tests, applying a repertoire-size bias correction to TCR pairs. To estimate false discovery rates, a later analysis permuted the HLA or CMV assignments 20 times. A later analysis grouped co-occurring TCRs with DBSCAN, adding TCRdist sequence similarity when clustering within HLA-allele-positive subsets. Repertoires with fewer than 30,000 or more than 120,000 public chains, plus five repertoires with anomalous nucleotide sharing, were excluded from co-occurrence clustering. The source is immuneACCESS, and TCRdb retained only in-frame sequences with V and J called. Part of the clones is not carried over; for the studies checked, unresolved V genes explain less than half of this, and the remainder is unexplained. V, J and clone size reflect that table, while D and trimming were determined from the DNA. Here the sample has tens of thousands of clones; 78% occur a single time. The ten biggest clones cover about 3.5% of the sample.

The cohort was made up of 666 healthy bone marrow donors. At the time of sampling, all cohort members were nominally healthy, though unrecorded immune exposures were likely present. The donor was CMV seronegative and belonged to the group of around 400 seronegative cohort members. A peripheral blood sample was collected from each donor, and TCR beta sequencing was performed on peripheral blood mononuclear cells. The Qiagen DNeasy Blood Extraction Kit was used to extract genomic DNA from the blood cell samples. The chain joins TRBV27 to TRBJ2-4; 11 bases in the middle match TRBD2. This receptor was obtained from a woman between 40 and 55 years old in good health and CMV-seronegative. Material: PBMCs. CDR3 region: CASRELAGGTKNIQYF. The DNA sequence reads TGTGCCAGCAGAGAGTTAGCGGGAGGGACAAAAAACATTCAGTACTTC.